The 23 T cell receptor beta chains reported below all come from one sample, sequenced in a study of beta chain features in type 1 diabetes. Every bit of the isolated RNA underwent reverse transcription, so sequencing read expressed TCRB transcripts. Sequencing used immunoSEQ multiplex PCR; TCRdb keeps in-frame clones, though not all of them. The sample has around 340,000 clones; less than 9.5% are singletons. Sample: central memory CD4+ T cells from blood. The receptors stem from a woman younger than 35 in good health.

J is TRBJ1-5 and V is TRBV7-3; 8 positions match TRBD1. Trimming took 4 bases from V and 3 from J; bases not matched to a gene: 11. The CDR3 is 17 amino acids. Germline CDR1 reads SGHTA; CDR2 reads FQGTGA. The CDR3 region has the DNA TGTGCCAGCAGCTGTGACAGGGGAAAGACTATCAATCAGCCCCAGCATTTT. Translated: CASSCDRGKTINQPQHF. The whole variable domain, remainder taken from reference TRBV7-3 and TRBJ1-5, is GAGVSQTPSNKVTEKGKYVELRCDPISGHTALYWYRQSLGQGPEFLIYFQGTGAADDSGLPNDRFFAVRPEGSVSTLKIQRTERGDSAVYLCASSCDRGKTINQPQHFGDGTRLSIL.

This clone was found a few times. The chain joins TRBV10-3 to TRBJ2-2, with a weak D call TRBD2 (6 bases). The CDR3 has 14 residues. Germline V gives CDR1 ENHRY, CDR2 SYGVKD. CDR3: CVTCDGSSTGELFF. The CDR3 DNA reads as TGTGTTACTTGCGACGGGAGTAGCACCGGGGAGCTGTTTTTT.

In this sample, this clone turned up a few times. This sequence joins TRBV6-6 and TRBJ2-7; TRBD1 matches 9 bases. CDR3 length: 15 amino acids. The junction had 12 bases not matched to a gene; V was cut back by 6 bases and J by 6 bases. CDR1 MNHNY and CDR2 SVGAGI come from the germline V gene (reference sequence). The CDR3 region is CASSPSRGQGSEQYF. The CDR3 bases are TGTGCCAGCAGCCCTTCAAGGGGACAGGGATCCGAGCAGTACTTC.

This clone was seen more than once but under ten times. This may arise from a read error, as a much more abundant clone is one base away. V gene TRBV7-2 combines with J gene TRBJ2-2; TRBD2 might be the D (5 bases). The germline V gene has CDR1 SGHTA and CDR2 FQGNSA. CDR3 length: 13 amino acids. V lost 1 base, J lost 6 bases, and 6 bases lay in between. For the CDR3, the DNA is TGTGCCAGCAGCTTAGTAGCGTCCGGGGAGCTGTTTTTT. It codes for CASSLVASGELFF.

This clone was counted only a few times. V gene TRBV5-6 combines with J gene TRBJ2-1; no clear D gene. Germline V gene lookup returns CDR1 SGHDT and CDR2 YYEEEE. Trimming left V 0 bases short and J 8 bases short, with 15 bases between. This CDR3 contains 15 residues. CDR3 protein: CASSLDPGTDYEQFF. DNA for the CDR3: TGTGCCAGCAGCTTGGACCCTGGAACGGATTATGAGCAGTTCTTC. The whole variable domain, remainder taken from reference TRBV5-6 and TRBJ2-1, is DAGVTQSPTHLIKTRGQQVTLRCSPKSGHDTVSWYQQALGQGPQFIFQYYEEEERQRGNFPDRFSGHQFPNYSSELNVNALLLGDSALYLCASSLDPGTDYEQFFGPGTRLTVL.

The CDR3 DNA is TGTGCCAGCACCCCTAGGACTAGCGGCAATGAGCAGTTCTTC. Amino acid sequence: CASTPRTSGNEQFF. J is TRBJ2-1 and V is TRBV7-2; 10 bases align to TRBD2. Germline CDR1 SGHTA, CDR2 FQGNSA. Trimming removed 7 bases from V and 6 bases from J; junction bases left unmatched: 6. There are 14 residues in the CDR3.

At least ten counts were recorded for this clone. V gene TRBV4-3 combines with J gene TRBJ2-3; the match to TRBD2 covers 7 bases. The trim removed 3 bases at V and 0 bases at J, leaving 3 bases unmatched. In germline, CDR1 is LGHNA, CDR2 YSLEER. The CDR3 runs 15 residues. The CDR3 here is CASSQLAVSTDTQYF. The CDR3 DNA follows: TGCGCCAGCAGCCAGCTAGCGGTTAGCACAGATACGCAGTATTTT.

Ten or more counts support this clone. This rearrangement joins TRBV7-3 to TRBJ2-1; 9 bases are shared with TRBD1. Unmatched junction bases numbered 10, after V lost 5 bases and J lost 8 bases. Germline V gene data show CDR1 as SGHTA and CDR2 as FQGTGA. CDR3 length: 15 amino acids. The DNA for the CDR3 is TGTGCCAGCAGCGAACAGGGGGCTGAGTGGGATGAGCAGTTCTTC. Translated, it gives CASSEQGAEWDEQFF.

This chain joins TRBV4-1 and TRBJ2-7; D perhaps matches TRBD2 (6 bases). Germline CDR1 is MGHRA and CDR2 is YSYEKL. Trimming stripped 1 base from V and 4 bases from J, with 17 bases between. The CDR3 spans 16 residues. The CDR3 nucleotides read TGCGCCAGCAGCCAAGCCGTCTTGGGGGGAGGATACGAGCAGTACTTC. Translation gives CASSQAVLGGGYEQYF.

Many counts were recorded for this clone. The chain joins TRBV9 to TRBJ2-7; 8 bases are shared with TRBD2. With 2 bases clipped from V and 7 bases from J, the junction kept 11 bases outside the gene matches. Germline V CDR1 and CDR2: SGDLS, YYNGEE. The CDR3 is made up of 15 amino acids. CDR3 sequence (DNA): TGTGCCAGCAGCGTGGCAGCGGGAGCTACGGGTGAGCAGTACTTC. Encoded protein: CASSVAAGATGEQYF. The full variable domain, with the rest looked up from reference TRBV9 and TRBJ2-7, is DSGVTQTPKHLITATGQRVTLRCSPRSGDLSVYWYQQSLDQGLQFLIQYYNGEERAKGNILERFSAQQFPDLHSELNLSSLELGDSALYFCASSVAAGATGEQYFGPGTRLTVT.

This clone was observed a few times. The V gene is TRBV5-6, the J gene TRBJ2-2; 11 nucleotides match TRBD2. Germline CDR1 and CDR2: SGHDT and YYEEEE. Unmatched junction bases numbered 12, after V lost 4 bases and J lost 4 bases. There are 18 residues in the CDR3. CDR3 bases: TGTGCCAGCAGCCCCGGGACTAGCGGTACCCTGGTCACCGGGGAGCTGTTTTTT. Its translation is CASSPGTSGTLVTGELFF.

V gene TRBV9 combines with J gene TRBJ2-2, with D maybe TRBD2 (6 bases). CDR1 SGDLS and CDR2 YYNGEE come from the germline V gene. Deletions cut 0 bases from V and 4 bases from J, with 13 bases between. The CDR3 totals 16 residues. The CDR3 DNA reads as TGTGCCAGCAGCGTAGAGGGGACTCCCGCCACCGGGGAGCTGTTTTTT. Protein sequence: CASSVEGTPATGELFF.

The chain joins TRBV20-1 to TRBJ1-5; D possibly corresponds to TRBD1 (6 bases). CDR1 and CDR2 (germline): DFQATT, SNEGSKA (reference sequence). CDR3 size: 11 residues. The V end lost 5 bases, the J end lost 11 bases, and 13 bases lay between the germline ends. In DNA form, the CDR3 reads TGCAGTGCTCAGACAGGAACCACCCAGCATTTT. This translates into CSAQTGTTQHF.

In its sample, this clone was seen a few times. V gene TRBV2 combines with J gene TRBJ2-2; 12 bases match TRBD2. Germline assignment: CDR1 SNHLY and CDR2 FYNNEI. Germline trimming cut 6 bases from V and 7 bases from J; bases unmatched to any gene: 9. The CDR3 has 16 residues. The CDR3 bases are TGTGCCAGCAGGCTAGCGGGAGGGTTCGTCGGCGGGGAGCTGTTTTTT. As protein: CASRLAGGFVGGELFF.

V usage is TRBV18 and J usage is TRBJ2-7; the match to TRBD2 covers 7 bases. This CDR3 is built from 13 residues. The germline V gene has CDR1 KGHSH and CDR2 LQKENI. Trimming at V came to 6 bases and at J to 3 bases, leaving 5 bases not matched to a gene. CDR3 amino acids: CASSGGTNYEQYF. The CDR3 DNA is TGTGCCAGCTCTGGGGGGACTAACTACGAGCAGTACTTC.

J is TRBJ2-3 and V is TRBV5-1, with D hard to call. V was clipped by 6 bases and J by 2 bases, with 13 bases between them. In germline, CDR1 is SGHRS, CDR2 YFSETQ. The CDR3 runs to 14 residues. The chain's CDR3 is CASTLTGSTDTQYF. CDR3 coding DNA: TGCGCCAGCACCCTAACCGGATCCACAGATACGCAGTATTTT.

In regard to this clone: At one end, the junction sequence differs from germline, possibly due to a read error. The rearrangement links TRBV5-4 to TRBJ1-2; D perhaps matches TRBD1 (6 bases). The length of the CDR3 is 16 residues. Per the germline V gene, CDR1 is SGHNT and CDR2 is YYREEE (reference sequence). The CDR3 nucleotides read TGCGCCAGCAGCCAAGATCCCTGGAACAGGGAGGATGGCTACACCTTC. It codes for CASSQDPWNREDGYTF. Using reference TRBV5-4 and TRBJ1-2 for the parts outside the CDR3, the full variable domain is ETGVTQSPTHLIKTRGQQVTLRCSSQSGHNTVSWYQQALGQGPQFIFQYYREEENGRGNFPPRFSGLQFPNYSSELNVNALELDDSALYLCASSQDPWNREDGYTFGSGTRLTVV.

This clone has a handful of counts. The V gene is TRBV27, the J gene TRBJ2-7; TRBD1 is a possible D gene (5 bases). CDR3 length equals 12 residues. Per the germline V gene, CDR1 is MNHEY and CDR2 is SMNVEV (reference sequence). V dropped 3 bases and J dropped 9 bases, with 12 bases sitting between them. Written as DNA, the CDR3 is TGTGCCAGCAGTTTTTCGATGGGGCTGCAGTACTTC. Its translation is CASSFSMGLQYF.

The chain joins TRBV19 to TRBJ2-6, with D perhaps TRBD2 (6 bases). Trimming took 7 bases from V and 0 from J, leaving 10 bases between them. This CDR3 spans 15 amino acids. CDR1 is LNHDA and CDR2 is SQIVND in the germline V gene (reference sequence). The CDR3 protein is CASKGLNSGANVLTF. CDR3 nucleotides: TGTGCCAGTAAGGGACTGAACTCTGGGGCCAACGTCCTGACTTTC.

The rearrangement uses TRBV29-1 and TRBJ1-1; perhaps TRBD1 as D (6 bases). This CDR3 has 12 residues. Germline V gives CDR1 SQVTM, CDR2 ANQGSEA. Trimming shortened V by 6 bases and J by 7 bases, and 15 bases separated the two germline ends. The CDR3 spells CSVARTANEAFF. Written as DNA, the CDR3 is TGCAGCGTCGCCAGGACAGCCAATGAAGCTTTCTTT.

This clone was picked up many times. The chain links TRBV14 to TRBJ2-3; 9 nucleotides match TRBD1. The V and J ends lost 1 base and 7 bases, in that order; junction bases with no gene match: 9. The V gene's germline CDR1 is SGHDN and CDR2 FVKESK. This CDR3 spans 16 amino acids. CDR3 sequence: CASSQVGTGWKNTQYF. DNA for the CDR3: TGTGCCAGCAGCCAAGTTGGGACAGGGTGGAAGAATACGCAGTATTTT.

The sample holds a few counts of this clone. V usage is TRBV5-1 and J usage is TRBJ2-7; the match to TRBD2 covers 8 bases. Germline trimming cut 4 bases from V and 0 bases from J; bases unmatched to any gene: 6. The V gene's germline CDR1 is SGHRS and CDR2 YFSETQ. This CDR3 has 15 amino acids. CDR3 bases: TGCGCCAGCAGCACGGGACTAGGGCTCTCCTACGAGCAGTACTTC. Translated: CASSTGLGLSYEQYF.

This sequence joins TRBV19 and TRBJ2-7, with TRBD2 matching over 11 bases. The V segment lost 9 bases and the J segment 4 bases; nucleotides outside the gene matches: 14. This CDR3 contains 16 residues. The germline V gene has CDR1 LNHDA and CDR2 SQIVND (reference sequence). CDR3 sequence: CARLAGVGRDYYEQYF. For the CDR3, the DNA is TGTGCCAGACTAGCGGGAGTAGGACGGGACTATTACGAGCAGTACTTC.